Detailed here is one T cell receptor (beta chain). The table came from immunoSEQ multiplex PCR; TCRdb's copy has only in-frame clones and leaves some out. The sample yields 69,000 or so clones, about 94% seen once. The data derive from a study of T cell clonotyping in hematopoietic cell transplantation. The trim removed 6 bases at V and 4 bases at J, leaving 7 bases unmatched. The CDR3 contains 15 residues. Germline assignment: CDR1 ENHRY and CDR2 SYGVKD. Source material: peripheral blood mononuclear cells. The gene calls are TRBV10-3 and TRBJ1-3; 9 bases agree with TRBD1. The TCR originated in a man aged 45-65 years in good health. Some clones in this sample may be carry-over from other donors' samples. CDR3 coding DNA: TGTGCCATCAGGGAACAGGGGGCGCCCGGAAACACCATATATTTT. It specifies CAIREQGAPGNTIYF.